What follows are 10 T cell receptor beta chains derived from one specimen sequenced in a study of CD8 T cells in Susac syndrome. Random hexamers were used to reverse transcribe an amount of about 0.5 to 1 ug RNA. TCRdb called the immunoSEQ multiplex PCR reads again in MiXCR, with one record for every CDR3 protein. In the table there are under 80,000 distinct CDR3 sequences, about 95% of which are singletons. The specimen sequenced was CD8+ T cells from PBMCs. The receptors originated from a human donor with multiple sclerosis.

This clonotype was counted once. CDR3 protein: CSAFGQVDYGYTF. The DNA for the CDR3 is TGCAGTGCTTTTGGACAGGTGGATTATGGCTACACCTTC. This rearrangement joins TRBV20-1 to TRBJ1-2, with 7 bases fitting TRBD1. J lost 5 bases, V lost 5 bases, and 8 bases had no gene match. The germline V gene encodes CDR1 DFQATT and CDR2 SNEGSKA (reference sequence). The CDR3 runs 13 residues.

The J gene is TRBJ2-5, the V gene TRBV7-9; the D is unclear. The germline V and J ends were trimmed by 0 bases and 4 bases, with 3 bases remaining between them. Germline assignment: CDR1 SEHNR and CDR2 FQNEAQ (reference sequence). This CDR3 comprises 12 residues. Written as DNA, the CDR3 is TGTGCCAGCAGCTTAGCGCTAGAGACCCAGTACTTC. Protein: CASSLALETQYF.

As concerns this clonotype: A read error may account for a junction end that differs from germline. The CDR3 nucleotides read TGTGCCAGCACACCTAGCGGGGGGATGAATTTT. Translating it yields CASTPSGGMNF. The V and J genes are TRBV7-9 and TRBJ2-3; 11 nucleotides line up with TRBD2. This CDR3 is 11 amino acids long. Germline V gene lookup returns CDR1 SEHNR and CDR2 FQNEAQ (reference sequence).

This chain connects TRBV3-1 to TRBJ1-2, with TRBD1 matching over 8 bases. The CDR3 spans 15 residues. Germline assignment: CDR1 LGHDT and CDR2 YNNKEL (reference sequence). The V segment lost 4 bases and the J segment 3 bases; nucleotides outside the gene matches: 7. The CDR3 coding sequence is TGTGCCAGCAGCCGCCTATTACAGGGGGACTATGGCTACACCTTC. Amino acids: CASSRLLQGDYGYTF.

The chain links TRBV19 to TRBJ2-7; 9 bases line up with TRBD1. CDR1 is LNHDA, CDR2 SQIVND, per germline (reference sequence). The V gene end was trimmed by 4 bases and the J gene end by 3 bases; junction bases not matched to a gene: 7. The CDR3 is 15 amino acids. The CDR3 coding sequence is TGTGCCAGTAGTACGGGACAGGGCCAGGTCTACGAGCAGTACTTC. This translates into CASSTGQGQVYEQYF.

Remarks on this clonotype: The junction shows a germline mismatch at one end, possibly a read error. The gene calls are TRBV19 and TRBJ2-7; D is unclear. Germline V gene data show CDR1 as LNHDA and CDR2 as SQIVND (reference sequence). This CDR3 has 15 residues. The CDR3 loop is CASSIGGRTSYEQYF. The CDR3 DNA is TGTGCCAGTAGTATAGGCGGCAGGACCTCCTACGAGCAGTATTTC.

In DNA form, the CDR3 reads TGTGCCAGCAGCGTAGAAGAATCAACCAGTATCCTGTACGAGCAGTACTTC. Translated, it gives CASSVEESTSILYEQYF. The chain joins TRBV9 to TRBJ2-7; D unclear. Germline CDR1 reads SGDLS; CDR2 reads YYNGEE. The CDR3 consists of 17 residues. Trimming shortened V by 0 bases and J by 4 bases, and 20 bases separated the two germline ends.

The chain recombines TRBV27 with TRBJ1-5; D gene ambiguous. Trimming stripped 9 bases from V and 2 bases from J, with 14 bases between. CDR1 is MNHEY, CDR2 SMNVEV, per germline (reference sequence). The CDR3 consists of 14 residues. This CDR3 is CASTSGWGNQPQHF. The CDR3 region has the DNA TGTGCCAGTACCTCAGGATGGGGCAATCAGCCCCAGCATTTT.

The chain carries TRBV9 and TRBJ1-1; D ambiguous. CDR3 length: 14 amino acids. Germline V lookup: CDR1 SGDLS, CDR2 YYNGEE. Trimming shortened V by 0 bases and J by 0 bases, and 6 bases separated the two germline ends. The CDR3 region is CASSVGPMNTEAFF. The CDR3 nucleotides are TGTGCCAGCAGCGTAGGTCCCATGAACACTGAAGCTTTCTTT.

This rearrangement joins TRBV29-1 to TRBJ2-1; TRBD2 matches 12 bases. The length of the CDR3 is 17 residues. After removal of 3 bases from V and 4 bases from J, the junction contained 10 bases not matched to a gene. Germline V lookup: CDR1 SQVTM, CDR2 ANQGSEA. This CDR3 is CSVDSLAGGPWYNEQFF. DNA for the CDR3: TGCAGCGTTGACTCGCTAGCGGGAGGGCCATGGTACAATGAGCAGTTCTTC.